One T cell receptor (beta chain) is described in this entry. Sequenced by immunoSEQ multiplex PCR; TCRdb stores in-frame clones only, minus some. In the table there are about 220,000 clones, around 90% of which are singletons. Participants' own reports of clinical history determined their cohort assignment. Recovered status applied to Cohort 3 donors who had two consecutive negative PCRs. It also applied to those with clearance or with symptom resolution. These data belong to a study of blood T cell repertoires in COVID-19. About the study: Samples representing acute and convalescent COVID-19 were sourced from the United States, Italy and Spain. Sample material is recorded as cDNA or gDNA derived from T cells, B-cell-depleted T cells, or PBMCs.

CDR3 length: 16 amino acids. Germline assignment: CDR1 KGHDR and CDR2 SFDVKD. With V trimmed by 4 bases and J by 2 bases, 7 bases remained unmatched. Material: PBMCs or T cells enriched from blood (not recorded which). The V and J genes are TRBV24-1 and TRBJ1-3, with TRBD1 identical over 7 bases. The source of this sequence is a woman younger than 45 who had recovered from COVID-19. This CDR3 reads CATSEDRRMTGNTIYF. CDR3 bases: TGTGCCACCAGTGAGGACAGGAGAATGACTGGAAACACCATATATTTT.